This TCR beta chain was observed in a study of CD4 T cell repertoires in COVID-19 (dated by TCRdb to the early 2020s). Notes on the research overall: For cross-reactivity analysis, CFSE-low cells were expanded with IL-2 for approximately 10 days, then relabeled and restimulated with spike proteins from other coronaviruses. Naturally processed CD4+ T cell responses to SARS-CoV-2 spike and nucleoprotein were characterized in COVID-19-recovered individuals, and clonal composition was assessed by TCR Vbeta sequencing. In a few recovered individuals, the researchers analyzed the TCR Vbeta repertoire of SARS-CoV-2-reactive T cells at the subset level. Study-wide conclusions, independent of this receptor: Several of the most expanded SARS-CoV-2-reactive clonotypes were present in two or all three memory subsets, which suggests intraclonal diversification. Between roughly 6.5 and 27% of SARS-CoV-2 clonotypes were also detected in SARS-CoV and/or HKU1 spike-stimulated secondary cultures, consistent with cross-reactivity.

The sample's time point, from its label and the paper: sample from a COVID-19-recovered individual after infection. Patients who had recovered from mild-to-severe COVID-19 served as donors. Uncultured memory T cell samples were subjected to sequencing directly after ex vivo isolation. From peripheral blood mononuclear cells, the researchers isolated CD4+ total memory, central memory, effector memory and circulating T follicular helper cells. The library was prepared using the immunoSEQ multiplex PCR assay. Concerning the study's data processing: The Chao-Jaccard similarity index and counts of shared clonotypes were used to quantify repertoire overlap between subsets. TCRdb obtained this table from immuneACCESS and retained in-frame rearrangements with V and J assigned. These tables miss some clones; where compared with another copy, unresolved V genes account for less than half of the shortfall, and the remainder is unexplained. Clonal size and the V and J genes are those of that table, whereas D and trimming came from the DNA. For this sample the table gives some 80,000 clones, of which under 90% were detected only once. The ten largest clones take up roughly 0.6% of the sample.

With respect to this clone: Its antigen is unknown. No clone much larger than this one lies a single base away; base qualities are absent.

The CDR3 starts with the cysteine, ends with the phenylalanine, and has 14 residues. The sequence is cut down to CDR3 DNA, 42 bases in frame from base 1. V is trimmed back by 3 bases and J by 5 bases, and the junction contains 3 bases that no gene match accounts for. The germline V gene yields SNHLY for CDR1 and FYNNEI for CDR2. This sequence uses TRBV2 and TRBJ1-5, with 8 bases in between that match TRBD1. The TCR sequence derives from a human donor who had COVID-19. Material: CD4+ T cells from peripheral blood, obtained after recovery from COVID-19. Here is the DNA: TGTGCCAGCAGTGAGCAGGGGGCGGATCAGCCCCAGCATTTT. Its translation reads: CASSEQGADQPQHF. With the rest looked up from the reference TRBV2 and TRBJ1-5 genes rather than sequenced, the full variable domain is EPEVTQTPSHQVTQMGQEVILRCVPISNHLYFYWYRQILGQKVEFLVSFYNNEISEKSEIFDDQFSVERPDGSNFTLKIRSTKLEDSAMYFCASSEQGADQPQHFGDGTRLSIL.